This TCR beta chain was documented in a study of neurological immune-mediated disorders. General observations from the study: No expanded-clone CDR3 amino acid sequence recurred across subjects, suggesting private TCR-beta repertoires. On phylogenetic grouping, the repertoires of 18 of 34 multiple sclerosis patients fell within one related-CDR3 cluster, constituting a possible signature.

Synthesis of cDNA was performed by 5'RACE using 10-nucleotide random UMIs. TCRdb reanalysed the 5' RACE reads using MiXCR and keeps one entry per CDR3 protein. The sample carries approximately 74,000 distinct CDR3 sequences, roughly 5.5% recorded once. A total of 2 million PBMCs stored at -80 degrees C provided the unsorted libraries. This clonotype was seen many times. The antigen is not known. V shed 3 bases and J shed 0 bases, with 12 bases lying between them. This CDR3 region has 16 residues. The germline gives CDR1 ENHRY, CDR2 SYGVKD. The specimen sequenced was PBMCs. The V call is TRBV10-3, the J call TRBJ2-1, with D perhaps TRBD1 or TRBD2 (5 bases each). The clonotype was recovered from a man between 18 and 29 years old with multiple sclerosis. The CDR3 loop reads CAISDSGTISYNEQFF. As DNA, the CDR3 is TGTGCCATCAGTGACTCCGGGACGATCTCCTACAATGAGCAGTTCTTC.